One sample yielded the 6 T cell receptor beta chains listed below, sequenced in a study of blood T cell repertoires in COVID-19. Sequencing used immunoSEQ multiplex PCR; TCRdb keeps in-frame clones, though not all of them. The sample has a few hundred thousand clones; approximately 90% are singletons. Sequenced: PBMCs or T cells enriched from blood (not recorded which). All receptors come from a woman between 18 and 29 years old who had recovered from COVID-19.

This clone is a singleton in its sample. V is TRBV10-2 and J is TRBJ1-5; D is perhaps TRBD1 (5 bases). The CDR3 runs 13 residues. Trimming removed 10 bases from V and 0 bases from J, with 10 bases in between. Germline CDR1 is WSHSY and CDR2 is SAAADI. The CDR3 DNA reads TGCGCCACCTACGGGGGTAGCAATCAGCCCCAGCATTTT. Translated, it gives CATYGGSNQPQHF.

The chain recombines TRBV9 with TRBJ1-4; 7 nucleotides align to TRBD1. J was trimmed by 8 bases and V by 3 bases; bases with no gene match: 7. CDR3 length equals 14 residues. Per the germline V gene, CDR1 is SGDLS and CDR2 is YYNGEE. The CDR3 protein is CASSAWDSGEKLFF. The CDR3 nucleotides read TGTGCCAGCAGCGCTTGGGACAGCGGGGAAAAACTGTTTTTT.

The CDR3 DNA is TGTGCCAGCAGCTTTAAGGGGAACAATGAGCAGTTCTTC. Protein sequence: CASSFKGNNEQFF. This chain uses TRBV7-2 with TRBJ2-1, with D perhaps matching TRBD1 (5 bases). The ends were cut back, 3 bases at V and 5 bases at J, with 8 bases in the middle. The CDR3 runs to 13 residues. Germline values: CDR1 SGHTA, CDR2 FQGNSA.

In the case of this clone: The sample holds other DNA sequences that translate to the same CDR3. This sequence joins TRBV7-6 and TRBJ1-5; maybe TRBD1 (6 bases). The V and J ends lost 1 base and 2 bases respectively, with 9 bases between them. The CDR3 runs to 15 residues. Per germline, CDR1 SGHVS and CDR2 FNYEAQ. For the CDR3, the DNA is TGTGCCAGCAGCTTAGTAGGGGGTGGCAATCAGCCCCAGCATTTT. Encoded protein: CASSLVGGGNQPQHF. Full variable domain (rest looked up from reference TRBV7-6 and TRBJ1-5): GAGVSQSPRYKVTKRGQDVALRCDPISGHVSLYWYRQALGQGPEFLTYFNYEAQQDKSGLPNDRFSAERPEGSISTLTIQRTEQRDSAMYRCASSLVGGGNQPQHFGDGTRLSIL.

The gene calls are TRBV12-3 or TRBV12-4 and TRBJ2-7, with D perhaps matching TRBD1 (5 bases). The CDR3 has 13 amino acids. V lost 1 base, J lost 2 bases, and 6 bases lay in between. The CDR3 coding sequence is TGTGCCAGCAGTTTAGGACAGCCCTACGAGCAGTACTTC. As protein: CASSLGQPYEQYF.

On this clone itself: The same CDR3 is also encoded by other DNA sequences in this sample. CDR3 in amino acids: CASSPGQGGSPLHF. For the CDR3, the DNA is TGCGCCAGCAGCCCGGGACAGGGAGGCTCACCCCTCCACTTT. The chain couples TRBV5-1 to TRBJ1-6; 9 positions match TRBD1. The CDR3 spans 14 residues. V lost 4 bases, J lost 10 bases, and 6 bases stayed unmatched. Germline loops: CDR1 SGHRS, CDR2 YFSETQ.